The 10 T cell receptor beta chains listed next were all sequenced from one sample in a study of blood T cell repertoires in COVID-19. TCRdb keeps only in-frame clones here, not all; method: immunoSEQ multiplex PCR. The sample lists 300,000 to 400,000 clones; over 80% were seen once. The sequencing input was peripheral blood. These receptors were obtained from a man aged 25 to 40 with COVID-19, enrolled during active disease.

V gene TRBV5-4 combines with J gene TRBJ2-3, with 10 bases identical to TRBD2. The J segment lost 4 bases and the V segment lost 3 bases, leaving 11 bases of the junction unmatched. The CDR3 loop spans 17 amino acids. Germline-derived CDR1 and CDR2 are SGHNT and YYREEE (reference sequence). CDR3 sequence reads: CASSSALAGVSPDTQYF. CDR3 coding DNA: TGTGCCAGCAGCTCGGCCCTAGCGGGAGTTTCCCCAGATACGCAGTATTTT. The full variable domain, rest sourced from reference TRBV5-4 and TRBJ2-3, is ETGVTQSPTHLIKTRGQQVTLRCSSQSGHNTVSWYQQALGQGPQFIFQYYREEENGRGNFPPRFSGLQFPNYSSELNVNALELDDSALYLCASSSALAGVSPDTQYFGPGTRLTVL.

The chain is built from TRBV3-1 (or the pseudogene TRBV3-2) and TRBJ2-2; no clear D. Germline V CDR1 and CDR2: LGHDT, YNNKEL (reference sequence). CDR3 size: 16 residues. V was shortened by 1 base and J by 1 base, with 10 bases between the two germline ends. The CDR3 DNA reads TGTGCCAGCAGCCAAGTTGCAGTACAGAACACCGGGGAGCTGTTTTTT. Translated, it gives CASSQVAVQNTGELFF.

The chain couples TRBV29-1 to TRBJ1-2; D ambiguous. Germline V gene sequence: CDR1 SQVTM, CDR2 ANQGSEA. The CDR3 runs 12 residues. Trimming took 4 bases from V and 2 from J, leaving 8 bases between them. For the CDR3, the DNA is TGCAGCGTTGGAACAGCCAACTATGGCTACACCTTC. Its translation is CSVGTANYGYTF.

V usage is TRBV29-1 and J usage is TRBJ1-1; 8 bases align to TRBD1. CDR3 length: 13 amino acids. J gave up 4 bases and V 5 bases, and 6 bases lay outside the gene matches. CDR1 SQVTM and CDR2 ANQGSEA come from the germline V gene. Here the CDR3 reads CSVSQGAGTEAFF. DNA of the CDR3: TGCAGCGTTTCGCAGGGGGCAGGCACTGAAGCTTTCTTT.

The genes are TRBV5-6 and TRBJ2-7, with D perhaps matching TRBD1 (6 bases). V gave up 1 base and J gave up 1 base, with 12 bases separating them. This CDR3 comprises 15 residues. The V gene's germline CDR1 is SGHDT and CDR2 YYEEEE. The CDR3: CASSLQGFLSYEQYF. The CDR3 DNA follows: TGTGCCAGCAGCTTGCAGGGGTTCTTGTCCTACGAGCAGTACTTC.

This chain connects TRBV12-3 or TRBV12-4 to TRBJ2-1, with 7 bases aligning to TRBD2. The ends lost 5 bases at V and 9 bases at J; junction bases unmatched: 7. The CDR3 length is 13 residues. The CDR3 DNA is TGTGCCAGCAGTGGGAGGGGCGAGGGTGAGCAGTTCTTC. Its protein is CASSGRGEGEQFF.

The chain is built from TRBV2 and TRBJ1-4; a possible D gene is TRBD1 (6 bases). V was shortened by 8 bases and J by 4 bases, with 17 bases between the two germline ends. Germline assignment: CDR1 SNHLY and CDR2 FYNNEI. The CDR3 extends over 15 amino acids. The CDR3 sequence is CASRRVGGHNEKLFF. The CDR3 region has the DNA TGTGCCAGCCGTAGGGTGGGGGGGCATAATGAAAAACTGTTTTTT.

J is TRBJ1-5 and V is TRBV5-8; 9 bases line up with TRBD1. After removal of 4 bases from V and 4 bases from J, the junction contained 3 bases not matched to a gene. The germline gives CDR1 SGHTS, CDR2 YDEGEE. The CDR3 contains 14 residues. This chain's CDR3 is CASSPGTGNQPQHF. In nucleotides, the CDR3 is TGTGCCAGCAGCCCGGGGACAGGGAATCAGCCCCAGCATTTT.

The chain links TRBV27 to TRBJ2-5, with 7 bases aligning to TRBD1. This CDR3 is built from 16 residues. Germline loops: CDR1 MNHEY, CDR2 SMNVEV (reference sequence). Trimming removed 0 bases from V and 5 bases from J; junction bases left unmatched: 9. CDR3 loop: CASSLSPSTGRETQYF. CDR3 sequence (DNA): TGTGCCAGCAGTTTATCGCCCTCGACAGGGCGGGAGACCCAGTACTTC.

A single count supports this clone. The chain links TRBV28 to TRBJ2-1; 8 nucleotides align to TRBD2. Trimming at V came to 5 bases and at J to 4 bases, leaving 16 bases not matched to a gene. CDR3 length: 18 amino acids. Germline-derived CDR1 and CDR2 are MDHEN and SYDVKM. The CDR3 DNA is TGTGCCAGCAGTCCGACGAAGGCCCAGCGGGGGCCTTACAATGAGCAGTTCTTC. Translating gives CASSPTKAQRGPYNEQFF.